Detailed here is one TCR beta chain. Its target is unknown. A single base separates this from a much larger clone, so it may be a read error. The germline V gene has CDR1 GTSNPN and CDR2 SVGIG (reference sequence). This CDR3 has 13 residues. TCRdb independently ran MiXCR on the 5' RACE reads; one entry per CDR3 protein. Counted here are fewer than 50,000 distinct CDR3 sequences, approximately 13% occurring once; the ten biggest clones make up roughly 10%. Regarding time point: longitudinal time-point 3. The unsorted libraries had their origin in 2 million PBMCs stored at -80 C. This sample stems from a study of neurological immune-mediated disorders. General study results and limits: Private repertoires in all groups were suggested, as expanded clones shared no CDR3 amino acid sequences across subjects.

This TCR derives from a young man in good health. The chain employs TRBV30 and TRBJ2-5; D gene unclear. The material sequenced was PBMCs. CDR3 loop: CAWSVYSQEAQYF. The CDR3 DNA follows: TGTGCCTGGAGTGTTTACTCCCAAGAGGCCCAGTACTTC.